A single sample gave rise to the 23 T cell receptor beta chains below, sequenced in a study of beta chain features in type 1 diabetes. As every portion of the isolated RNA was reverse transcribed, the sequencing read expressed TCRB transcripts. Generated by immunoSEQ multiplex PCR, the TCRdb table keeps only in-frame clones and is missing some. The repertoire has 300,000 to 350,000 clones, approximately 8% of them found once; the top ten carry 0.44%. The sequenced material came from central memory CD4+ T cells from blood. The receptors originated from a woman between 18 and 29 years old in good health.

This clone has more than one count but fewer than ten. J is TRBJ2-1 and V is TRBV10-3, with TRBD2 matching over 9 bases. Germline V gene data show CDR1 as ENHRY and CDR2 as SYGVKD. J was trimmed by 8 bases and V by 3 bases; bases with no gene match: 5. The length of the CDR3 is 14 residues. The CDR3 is CAISDSGSPHEQFF. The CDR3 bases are TGTGCCATCAGTGATAGCGGGAGTCCCCATGAGCAGTTCTTC.

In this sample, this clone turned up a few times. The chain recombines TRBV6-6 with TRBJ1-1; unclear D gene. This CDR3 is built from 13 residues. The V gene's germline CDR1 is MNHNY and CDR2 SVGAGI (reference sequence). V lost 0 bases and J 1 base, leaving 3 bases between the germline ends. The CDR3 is CASSYSQNTEAFF. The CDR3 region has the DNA TGTGCCAGCAGTTACTCCCAGAACACTGAAGCTTTCTTT.

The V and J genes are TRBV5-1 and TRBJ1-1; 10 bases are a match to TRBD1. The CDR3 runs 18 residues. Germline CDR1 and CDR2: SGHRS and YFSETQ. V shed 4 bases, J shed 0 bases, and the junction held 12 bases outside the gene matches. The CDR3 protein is CASSLGPGQGPMNTEAFF. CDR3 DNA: TGCGCCAGCAGCCTGGGGCCGGGACAGGGGCCCATGAACACTGAAGCTTTCTTT. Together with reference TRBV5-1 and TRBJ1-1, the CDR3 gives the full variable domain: KAGVTQTPRYLIKTRGQQVTLSCSPISGHRSVSWYQQTPGQGLQFLFEYFSETQRNKGNFPGRFSGRQFSNSRSEMNVSTLELGDSALYLCASSLGPGQGPMNTEAFFGQGTRLTVV.

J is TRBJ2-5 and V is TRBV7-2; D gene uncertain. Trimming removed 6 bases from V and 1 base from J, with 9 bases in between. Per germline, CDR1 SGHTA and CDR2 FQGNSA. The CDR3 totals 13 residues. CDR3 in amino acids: CASSSNPQETQYF. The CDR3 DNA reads TGTGCCAGCAGTTCTAATCCCCAAGAGACCCAGTACTTC.

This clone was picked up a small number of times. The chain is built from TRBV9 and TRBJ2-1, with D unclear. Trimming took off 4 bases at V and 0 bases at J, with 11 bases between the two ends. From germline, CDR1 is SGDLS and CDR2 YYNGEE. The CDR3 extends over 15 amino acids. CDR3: CASSPYPSSYNEQFF. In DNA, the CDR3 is TGTGCCAGCAGCCCCTACCCGAGCTCCTACAATGAGCAGTTCTTC.

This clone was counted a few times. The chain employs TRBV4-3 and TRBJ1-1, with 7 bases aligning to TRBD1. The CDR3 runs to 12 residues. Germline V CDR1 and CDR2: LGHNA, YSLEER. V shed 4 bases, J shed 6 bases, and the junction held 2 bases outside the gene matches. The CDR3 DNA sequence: TGCGCCAGCAGCCGAACAGGGGCTGAAGCTTTCTTT. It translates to CASSRTGAEAFF.

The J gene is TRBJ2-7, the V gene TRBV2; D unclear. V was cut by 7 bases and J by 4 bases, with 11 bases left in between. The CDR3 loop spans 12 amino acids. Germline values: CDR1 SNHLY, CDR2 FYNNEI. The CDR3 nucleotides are TGTGCCAGCACCCCAGGTTCTTACGAGCAGTACTTC. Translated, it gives CASTPGSYEQYF.

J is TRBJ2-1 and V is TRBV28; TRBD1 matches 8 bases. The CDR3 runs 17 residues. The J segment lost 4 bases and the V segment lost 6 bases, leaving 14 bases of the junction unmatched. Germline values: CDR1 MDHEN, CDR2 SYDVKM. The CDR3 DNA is TGTGCCAGCAGCTTGGGGGCAGGGGGCGCCCGTTACAATGAGCAGTTCTTC. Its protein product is CASSLGAGGARYNEQFF.

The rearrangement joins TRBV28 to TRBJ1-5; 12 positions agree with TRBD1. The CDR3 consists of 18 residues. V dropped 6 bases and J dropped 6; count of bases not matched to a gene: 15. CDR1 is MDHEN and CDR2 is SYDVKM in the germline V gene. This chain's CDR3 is CASSPLGTGGAGVQPQHF. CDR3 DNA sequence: TGTGCCAGCAGCCCGTTGGGGACAGGGGGCGCCGGGGTTCAGCCCCAGCATTTT.

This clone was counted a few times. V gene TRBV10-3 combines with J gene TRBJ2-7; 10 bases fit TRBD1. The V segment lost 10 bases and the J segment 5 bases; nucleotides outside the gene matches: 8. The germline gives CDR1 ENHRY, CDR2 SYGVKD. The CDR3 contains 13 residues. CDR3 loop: CASHRDRGDEQYF. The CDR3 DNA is TGTGCCAGCCACCGGGACAGGGGAGACGAGCAGTACTTC.

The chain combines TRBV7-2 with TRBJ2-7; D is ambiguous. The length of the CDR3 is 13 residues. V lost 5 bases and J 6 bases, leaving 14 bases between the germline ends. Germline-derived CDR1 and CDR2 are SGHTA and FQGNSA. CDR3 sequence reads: CASSQIWMPEQYF. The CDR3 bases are TGTGCCAGCAGCCAAATATGGATGCCCGAGCAGTACTTC.

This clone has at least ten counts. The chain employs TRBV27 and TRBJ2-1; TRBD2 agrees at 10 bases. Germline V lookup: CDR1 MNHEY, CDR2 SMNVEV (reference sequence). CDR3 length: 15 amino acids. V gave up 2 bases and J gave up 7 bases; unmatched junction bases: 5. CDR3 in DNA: TGTGCCAGCAGTTTACGGCTAGCGGGAGTGAATGAGCAGTTCTTC. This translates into CASSLRLAGVNEQFF.

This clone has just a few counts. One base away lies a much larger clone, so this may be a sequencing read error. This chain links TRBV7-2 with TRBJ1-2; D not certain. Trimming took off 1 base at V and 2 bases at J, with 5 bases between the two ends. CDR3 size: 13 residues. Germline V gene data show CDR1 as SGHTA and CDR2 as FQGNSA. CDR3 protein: CASSLDSNYGYTF. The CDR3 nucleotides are TGTGCCAGCAGCTTAGACAGCAACTATGGCTACACCTTC.

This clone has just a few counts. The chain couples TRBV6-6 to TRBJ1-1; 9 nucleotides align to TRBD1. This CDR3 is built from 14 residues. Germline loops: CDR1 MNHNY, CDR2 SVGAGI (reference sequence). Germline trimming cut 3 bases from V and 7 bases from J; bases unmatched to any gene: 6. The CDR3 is CASSYARQGDEAFF. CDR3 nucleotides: TGTGCCAGCAGTTATGCGAGACAGGGGGATGAAGCTTTCTTT.

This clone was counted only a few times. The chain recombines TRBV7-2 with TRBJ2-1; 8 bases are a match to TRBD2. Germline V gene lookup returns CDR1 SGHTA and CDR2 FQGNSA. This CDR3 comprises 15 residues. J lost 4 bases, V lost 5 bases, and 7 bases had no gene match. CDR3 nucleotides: TGTGCCAGCAGCCCAAGGGGCGGGAGGTACAATGAGCAGTTCTTC. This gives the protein CASSPRGGRYNEQFF.

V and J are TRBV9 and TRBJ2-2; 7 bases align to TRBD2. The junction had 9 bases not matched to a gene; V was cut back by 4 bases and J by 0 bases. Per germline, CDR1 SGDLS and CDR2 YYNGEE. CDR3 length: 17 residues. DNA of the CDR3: TGTGCCAGCAGCCCTCGCCTGGGGGGGTCGAACACCGGGGAGCTGTTTTTT. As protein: CASSPRLGGSNTGELFF.

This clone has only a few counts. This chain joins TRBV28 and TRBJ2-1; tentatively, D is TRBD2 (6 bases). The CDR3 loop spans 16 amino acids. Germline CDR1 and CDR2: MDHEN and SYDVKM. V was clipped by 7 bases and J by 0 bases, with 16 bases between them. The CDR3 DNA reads TGTGCCAGCACCGAGGTGGGGAGGAGCTCCTACAATGAGCAGTTCTTC. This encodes CASTEVGRSSYNEQFF.

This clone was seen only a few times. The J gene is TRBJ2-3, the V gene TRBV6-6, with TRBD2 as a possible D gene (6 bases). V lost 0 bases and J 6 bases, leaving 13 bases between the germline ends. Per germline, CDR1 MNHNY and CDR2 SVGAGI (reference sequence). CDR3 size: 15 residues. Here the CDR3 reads CASSYSGGLGDTQYF. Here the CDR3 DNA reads TGTGCCAGCAGTTACTCGGGGGGACTCGGGGATACGCAGTATTTT.

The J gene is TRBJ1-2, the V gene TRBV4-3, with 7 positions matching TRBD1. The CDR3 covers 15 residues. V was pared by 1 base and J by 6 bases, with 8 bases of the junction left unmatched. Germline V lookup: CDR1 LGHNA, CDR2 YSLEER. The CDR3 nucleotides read TGCGCCAGCAGCCAAGGACGTAAGGGGGCCGATGGCTACACCTTC. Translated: CASSQGRKGADGYTF.

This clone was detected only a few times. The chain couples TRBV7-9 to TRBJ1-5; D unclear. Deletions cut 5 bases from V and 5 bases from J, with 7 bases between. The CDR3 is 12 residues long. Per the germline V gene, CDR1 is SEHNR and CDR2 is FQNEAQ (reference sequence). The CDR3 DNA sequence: TGTGCCAGCAGCCGTGGGTATCAGCCCCAGCATTTT. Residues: CASSRGYQPQHF.

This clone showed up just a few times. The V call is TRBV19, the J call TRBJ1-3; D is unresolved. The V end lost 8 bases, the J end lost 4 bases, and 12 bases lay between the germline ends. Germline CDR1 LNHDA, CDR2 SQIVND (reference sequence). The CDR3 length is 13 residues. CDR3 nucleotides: TGTGCCAGTTCAGAGCGATCCGGAAACACCATATATTTT. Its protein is CASSERSGNTIYF.

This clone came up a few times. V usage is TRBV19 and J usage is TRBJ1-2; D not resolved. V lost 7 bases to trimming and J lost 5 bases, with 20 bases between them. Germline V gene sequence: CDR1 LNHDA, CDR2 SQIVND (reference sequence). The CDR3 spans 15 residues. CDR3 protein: CASTPDGYGGYGYTF. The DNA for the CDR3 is TGTGCCAGTACCCCGGACGGATATGGAGGATATGGCTACACCTTC. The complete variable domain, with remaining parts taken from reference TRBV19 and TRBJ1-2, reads DGGITQSPKYLFRKEGQNVTLSCEQNLNHDAMYWYRQDPGQGLRLIYYSQIVNDFQKGDIAEGYSVSREKKESFPLTVTSAQKNPTAFYLCASTPDGYGGYGYTFGSGTRLTVV.

CDR3 loop: CASSPRSTSGLYNEQFF. CDR3 DNA: TGTGCCAGCAGTCCACGGTCGACTAGCGGGCTCTACAATGAGCAGTTCTTC. The chain links TRBV27 to TRBJ2-1; 10 nucleotides agree with TRBD2. In germline, CDR1 is MNHEY, CDR2 SMNVEV (reference sequence). V lost 5 bases, J lost 3 bases, and 10 bases stayed unmatched. The CDR3 spans 17 residues.